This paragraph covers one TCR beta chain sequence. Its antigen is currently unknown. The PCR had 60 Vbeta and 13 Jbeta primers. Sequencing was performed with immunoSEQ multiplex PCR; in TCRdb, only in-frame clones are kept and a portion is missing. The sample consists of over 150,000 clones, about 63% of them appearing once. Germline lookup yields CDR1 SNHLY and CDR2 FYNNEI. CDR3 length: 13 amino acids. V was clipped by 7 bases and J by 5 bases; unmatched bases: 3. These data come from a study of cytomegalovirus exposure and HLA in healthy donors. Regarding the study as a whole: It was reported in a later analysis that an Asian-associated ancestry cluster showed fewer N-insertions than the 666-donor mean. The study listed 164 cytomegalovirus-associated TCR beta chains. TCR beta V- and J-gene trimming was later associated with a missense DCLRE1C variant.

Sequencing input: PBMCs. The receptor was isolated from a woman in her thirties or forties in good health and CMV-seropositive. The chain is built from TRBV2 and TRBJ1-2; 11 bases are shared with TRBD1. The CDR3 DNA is TGTGCCAGCACGGACAGGGGGCGATATGGCTACACCTTC. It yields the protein CASTDRGRYGYTF.